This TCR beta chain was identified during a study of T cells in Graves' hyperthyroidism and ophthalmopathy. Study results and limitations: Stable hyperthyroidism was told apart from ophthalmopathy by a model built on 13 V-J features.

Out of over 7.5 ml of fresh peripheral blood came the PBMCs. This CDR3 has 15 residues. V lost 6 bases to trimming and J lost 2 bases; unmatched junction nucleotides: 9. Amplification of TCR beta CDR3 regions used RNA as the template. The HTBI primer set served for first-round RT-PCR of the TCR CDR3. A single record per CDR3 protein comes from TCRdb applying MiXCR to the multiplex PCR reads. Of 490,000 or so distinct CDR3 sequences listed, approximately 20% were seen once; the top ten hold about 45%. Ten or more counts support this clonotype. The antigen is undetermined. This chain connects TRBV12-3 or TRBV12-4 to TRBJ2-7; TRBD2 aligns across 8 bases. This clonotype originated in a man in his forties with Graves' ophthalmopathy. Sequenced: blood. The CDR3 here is CASSPSRGGTYEQYF. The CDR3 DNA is TGTGCCAGCAGCCCCTCTCGGGGGGGCACCTACGAGCAGTACTTC.